This record concerns one TCR beta chain sequence. The data were taken from a study of blood T cell repertoires in COVID-19. Only in-frame clones appear in the TCRdb table, and some are missing; sequencing was by immunoSEQ multiplex PCR. The profile shows roughly 32,000 clones, around 90% of them singletons. Germline V gene lookup returns CDR1 LGHDT and CDR2 YNNKEL (reference sequence). Trimming cost V 3 bases and J 1 base; bases outside gene matches: 7. The CDR3 extends over 16 amino acids. The V and J genes are TRBV3-1 (or the pseudogene TRBV3-2) and TRBJ2-7; 9 bases map to TRBD2. The clonotype comes from a man aged 50 or older with active or convalescent COVID-19. The specimen was peripheral blood. The CDR3 reads CASSQDTSGPSYEQYF. CDR3 DNA: TGTGCCAGCAGCCAGGACACTAGCGGGCCTTCCTACGAGCAGTACTTC.